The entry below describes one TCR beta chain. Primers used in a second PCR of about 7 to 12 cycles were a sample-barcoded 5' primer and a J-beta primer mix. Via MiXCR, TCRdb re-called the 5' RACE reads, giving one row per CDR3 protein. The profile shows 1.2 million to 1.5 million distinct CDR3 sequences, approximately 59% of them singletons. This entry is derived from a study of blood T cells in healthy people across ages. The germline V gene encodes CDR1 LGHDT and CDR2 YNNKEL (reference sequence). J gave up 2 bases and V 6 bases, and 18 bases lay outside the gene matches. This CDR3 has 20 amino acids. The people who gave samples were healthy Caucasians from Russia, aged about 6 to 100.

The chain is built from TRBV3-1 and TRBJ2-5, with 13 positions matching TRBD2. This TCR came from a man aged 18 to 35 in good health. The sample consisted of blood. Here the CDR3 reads CASSQGSLAGGGRRQETQYF. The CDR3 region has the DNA TGTGCCAGCAGTCAGGGCTCACTAGCGGGGGGGGGACGAAGACAAGAGACCCAGTACTTC.